Listed here are 32 T cell receptor beta chains from one sample, sequenced in a study of graft-versus-host responses after intestinal transplantation. Plated together were around 200,000 CFSE-labeled responder cells and around 200,000 irradiated, violet-dye-labeled stimulator cells. Generated by immunoSEQ multiplex PCR, the TCRdb table keeps only in-frame clones and is missing some. The data show tens of thousands of clones, about 35% seen once. The sample in question was alloreactive CD8+ T cells from a mixed lymphocyte reaction culture, obtained before intestinal transplant. Subset of the sample: CFSE-low proliferating T cells sorted from roughly six-day pre-transplant mixed lymphocyte reaction (GvH or HvG direction). Receptor source: a human patient who received an intestinal transplant.

This clone was found a few times. The chain employs TRBV10-1 and TRBJ2-1; TRBD1 aligns across 9 bases. Trimming cost V 7 bases and J 9 bases; bases outside gene matches: 10. The germline CDR1 and CDR2 sequences are WNHNN and SYGVQD (reference sequence). The CDR3 loop spans 14 amino acids. The CDR3 sequence: CASNPGTGPGEQFF. The CDR3 DNA follows: TGCGCCAGCAACCCAGGGACAGGGCCGGGTGAGCAGTTCTTC.

The sample holds a few counts of this clone. CDR3 nucleotides: TGCGCCAGCAGCCAAGAGGAGGGTAGCAATCAGCCCCAGCATTTT. Translating gives CASSQEEGSNQPQHF. The chain joins TRBV4-1 to TRBJ1-5; D is undetermined. The CDR3 covers 15 residues. Between the trimmed V and J ends, which lost 0 bases and 0 bases, there was a span of 6 bases. Germline V gene data show CDR1 as MGHRA and CDR2 as YSYEKL.

This clone was detected only a few times. The chain is built from TRBV27 and TRBJ2-1; D ambiguous. This CDR3 is built from 18 residues. V lost 5 bases, J lost 0 bases, and 20 bases lay in between. Germline V gene data show CDR1 as MNHEY and CDR2 as SMNVEV (reference sequence). The CDR3 DNA reads as TGTGCCAGCAGTGGCATGCTAAATAGCAGAGGCTCCTACAATGAGCAGTTCTTC. As protein: CASSGMLNSRGSYNEQFF.

This clone showed up just a few times. The V gene is TRBV7-6, the J gene TRBJ2-2; no firm D call. The CDR3 spans 12 residues. CDR1 and CDR2 from the germline V gene are SGHVS and FNYEAQ. Trimming stripped 3 bases from V and 5 bases from J, with 4 bases between. The CDR3 here is CASSFSTGELFF. As DNA, the CDR3 is TGTGCCAGCAGCTTTAGTACCGGGGAGCTGTTTTTT.

This clone was recorded at least ten times. Here the CDR3 reads CASRTGRETQYF. DNA of the CDR3: TGTGCCAGCAGAACTGGGCGGGAGACCCAGTACTTC. The chain is built from TRBV7-9 and TRBJ2-5; D remains ambiguous. This CDR3 region has 12 residues. Germline V lookup: CDR1 SEHNR, CDR2 FQNEAQ (reference sequence). V dropped 6 bases and J dropped 5 bases, with 10 bases sitting between them.

V usage is TRBV7-9 and J usage is TRBJ2-1; tentatively, D is TRBD2 (6 bases). Trimming took off 5 bases at V and 2 bases at J, with 16 bases between the two ends. From germline, CDR1 is SEHNR and CDR2 FQNEAQ (reference sequence). This CDR3 spans 16 amino acids. In nucleotides, the CDR3 is TGTGCCAGCAGCCCCCCCTGGGGGGTGGCCTACAATGAGCAGTTCTTC. Amino acid sequence: CASSPPWGVAYNEQFF.

The chain carries TRBV5-6 and TRBJ1-1; D is uncertain. The CDR3 has 13 amino acids. CDR1 and CDR2 from the germline V gene are SGHDT and YYEEEE. V lost 2 bases, J lost 2 bases, and 7 bases lay in between. The CDR3 DNA sequence: TGTGCCAGCAGCTTAGGGCTTAACACTGAAGCTTTCTTT. Its translation is CASSLGLNTEAFF.

The table lists this clone with a few counts. This chain connects TRBV6-1 to TRBJ1-5; 8 nucleotides match TRBD1. CDR1 and CDR2 from the germline V gene are MNHNS and SASEGT. This CDR3 contains 13 residues. The V segment lost 6 bases and the J segment 6 bases; nucleotides outside the gene matches: 4. The DNA for the CDR3 is TGTGCCAGCAGGACAGGGGTGTCTCAGCCCCAGCATTTT. Its translation: CASRTGVSQPQHF.

The chain links TRBV7-9 to TRBJ1-4, with 7 bases that match TRBD1. With V trimmed by 5 bases and J by 4 bases, 10 bases remained unmatched. The germline CDR1 and CDR2 sequences are SEHNR and FQNEAQ (reference sequence). This CDR3 has 16 residues. Here the CDR3 reads CASSLGSDRLNEKLFF. The CDR3 DNA sequence: TGTGCCAGCAGCCTGGGGTCGGACAGGCTTAATGAAAAACTGTTTTTT. Complete variable domain (other parts from reference TRBV7-9 and TRBJ1-4): DTGVSQNPRHKITKRGQNVTFRCDPISEHNRLYWYRQTLGQGPEFLTYFQNEAQLEKSRLLSDRFSAERPKGSFSTLEIQRTEQGDSAMYLCASSLGSDRLNEKLFFGSGTQLSVL.

In its sample, this clone ranks as medium-sized. The chain recombines TRBV13 with TRBJ2-5; perhaps D is TRBD1 or TRBD2 (5 bases each). Germline V lookup: CDR1 PRHDT, CDR2 FYEKMQ (reference sequence). The CDR3 runs 16 residues. V was pared by 0 bases and J by 7 bases, with 18 bases between. The CDR3 here is CASSLGGDPIFGTQYF. CDR3 nucleotides: TGTGCCAGCAGCTTAGGAGGGGACCCGATATTCGGGACCCAGTACTTC.

This clone has a handful of counts. V usage is TRBV4-3 and J usage is TRBJ2-1, with D perhaps matching TRBD1 (6 bases). The CDR3 contains 13 residues. Germline CDR1 LGHNA, CDR2 YSLEER. The V and J ends lost 0 bases and 7 bases respectively, with 7 bases between them. The CDR3: CASSQEGGNEQFF. The CDR3 coding sequence is TGCGCCAGCAGCCAAGAAGGGGGAAATGAGCAGTTCTTC.

There are a few counts of this clone. The J gene is TRBJ1-2, the V gene TRBV10-3, with 8 bases fitting TRBD1. Germline trimming cut 6 bases from V and 1 base from J; bases unmatched to any gene: 10. Germline values: CDR1 ENHRY, CDR2 SYGVKD. This CDR3 is built from 16 residues. The CDR3 spells CAIRGDRFSGNYGYTF. The CDR3 DNA reads as TGTGCCATCAGGGGGGACAGGTTCAGTGGTAACTATGGCTACACCTTC.

This clone has only a few counts. V usage is TRBV4-2 and J usage is TRBJ2-7; D might be TRBD1 (8 bases). V was clipped by 6 bases and J by 6 bases, with 12 bases between them. Looked up from germline, CDR1 is LGHNA and CDR2 is YNFKEQ. The CDR3 is made up of 12 amino acids. As DNA, the CDR3 is TGTGCCAGCAGTACAGGGGGGGTCGAGCAGTACTTC. Translated, it gives CASSTGGVEQYF.

Regarding this clone: The junction shows a germline mismatch at one end, possibly a read error. V gene TRBV30 combines with J gene TRBJ2-7; the match to TRBD1 covers 7 bases. The CDR3 runs to 12 residues. Germline CDR1 GTSNPN, CDR2 SVGIG (reference sequence). The DNA of the CDR3 is TGTGCCCGGAGTCGGGCAGGGGGCGAGCAGTACTTC. Translation gives CARSRAGGEQYF. Variable domain in full (rest from reference TRBV30 and TRBJ2-7): SQTIHQWPATLVQPVGSPLSLECTVEGTSNPNLYWYRQAAGRGLQLLFYSVGIGQISSEVPQNLSASRPQDRQFILSSKKLLLSDSGFYLCARSRAGGEQYFGPGTRLTVT.

The gene calls are TRBV9 and TRBJ2-3; the match to TRBD1 covers 8 bases. V shed 4 bases and J 1 base; nucleotides not matched to a gene: 14. Germline lookup yields CDR1 SGDLS and CDR2 YYNGEE. The CDR3 covers 18 residues. The CDR3 spells CASSPPRTGKEGTDTQYF. The CDR3 DNA is TGTGCCAGCAGCCCACCAAGGACAGGGAAGGAGGGCACAGATACGCAGTATTTT.

The chain carries TRBV18 and TRBJ2-7, with a possible D match to TRBD1 (5 bases). V shed 3 bases and J shed 6 bases, with 9 bases lying between them. Germline loops: CDR1 KGHSH, CDR2 LQKENI. The CDR3 runs 12 residues. CDR3: CASSPQGFEQYF. CDR3 nucleotides: TGTGCCAGCTCACCCCAGGGTTTCGAGCAGTACTTC. The full variable domain, rest sourced from reference TRBV18 and TRBJ2-7, is NAGVMQNPRHLVRRRGQEARLRCSPMKGHSHVYWYRQLPEEGLKFMVYLQKENIIDESGMPKERFSAEFPKEGPSILRIQQVVRGDSAAYFCASSPQGFEQYFGPGTRLTVT.

The rearrangement uses TRBV4-3 and TRBJ2-7; D gene unclear. The CDR3 is 12 amino acids. V lost 0 bases and J lost 3, with 3 bases in between. Germline CDR1 is LGHNA and CDR2 is YSLEER. The CDR3 here is CASSQDNYEQYF. The CDR3 DNA reads TGCGCCAGCAGCCAAGACAACTACGAGCAGTACTTC.

The rearrangement links TRBV6-1 to TRBJ1-6, with 8 nucleotides matching TRBD1. CDR1 is MNHNS and CDR2 is SASEGT in the germline V gene. Unmatched junction bases numbered 7, after V lost 5 bases and J lost 10 bases. This CDR3 has 14 amino acids. CDR3 DNA sequence: TGTGCCAGCAGTCACGGGACAGGAAGATCACCCCTCCACTTT. This codes for CASSHGTGRSPLHF.

The chain carries TRBV7-9 and TRBJ2-1, with D perhaps matching TRBD1 (6 bases). Between the trimmed V and J ends, which lost 1 base and 6 bases, there was a span of 13 bases. The germline V gene encodes CDR1 SEHNR and CDR2 FQNEAQ (reference sequence). This CDR3 comprises 15 residues. Here the CDR3 reads CASSLGGRGGNEQFF. The CDR3 DNA reads as TGTGCCAGCAGCTTAGGGGGTAGAGGGGGCAATGAGCAGTTCTTC.

The chain links TRBV6-1 to TRBJ2-7; no firm D call. Germline V gives CDR1 MNHNS, CDR2 SASEGT. Deletions cut 2 bases from V and 4 bases from J, with 12 bases between. The length of the CDR3 is 14 residues. The chain's CDR3 is CASSESSPRYEQYF. CDR3 bases: TGTGCCAGCAGTGAATCCTCCCCACGTTACGAGCAGTACTTC.

This clone was observed a few times. The chain employs TRBV29-1 and TRBJ2-3; D perhaps matches TRBD2 (5 bases). This CDR3 region has 14 residues. Germline assignment: CDR1 SQVTM and CDR2 ANQGSEA. V was trimmed by 1 base and J by 3 bases, leaving 11 bases between them. CDR3 protein: CSVEVGLATDTQYF. The CDR3 bases are TGCAGCGTTGAAGTAGGCCTAGCAACAGATACGCAGTATTTT.

The V call is TRBV9, the J call TRBJ2-1; D is unclear. Trimming took 0 bases from V and 3 from J, leaving 10 bases between them. CDR1 and CDR2 (germline): SGDLS, YYNGEE. The CDR3 spans 15 residues. This CDR3 is CASSVGSNYYNEQFF. Written as DNA, the CDR3 is TGTGCCAGCAGCGTAGGTAGCAATTACTACAATGAGCAGTTCTTC.

This clone was seen a handful of times. Additional DNA sequences in this sample encode the identical CDR3. V usage is TRBV5-1 and J usage is TRBJ2-7; unclear D gene. The V end was cut by 0 bases, the J end by 4 bases, with 5 bases between. The CDR3 covers 12 residues. Germline V gene sequence: CDR1 SGHRS, CDR2 YFSETQ. DNA of the CDR3: TGCGCCAGCAGCTTGGACGGTTACGAGCAGTACTTC. The encoded protein is CASSLDGYEQYF.

The chain is built from TRBV6-4 and TRBJ1-5, with a weak D call TRBD1 (5 bases). The CDR3 has 17 residues. Deletions cut 3 bases from V and 7 bases from J, with 22 bases between. Germline CDR1 is MRHNA and CDR2 is SNTAGT. The CDR3 coding sequence is TGTGCCAGCAGTGAATGGGTGGCTACGGGGCCGGGGCAGCCCCAGCATTTT. Amino acids: CASSEWVATGPGQPQHF.

The sample holds a few counts of this clone. The chain employs TRBV4-3 and TRBJ2-7; no reliable D call. In germline, CDR1 is LGHNA, CDR2 YSLEER. V lost 1 base and J lost 0, with 4 bases in between. This CDR3 region has 13 residues. The CDR3 bases are TGCGCCAGCAGCCAAGGAGGCTCCTACGAGCAGTACTTC. It codes for CASSQGGSYEQYF.

V is TRBV6-5 and J is TRBJ2-1; 7 bases fit TRBD1. Trimming removed 10 bases from V and 0 bases from J; junction bases left unmatched: 0. The germline V gene encodes CDR1 MNHEY and CDR2 SVGAGI. CDR3 length: 12 amino acids. In nucleotides, the CDR3 is TGTGCCACAGGGGGCTCCTACAATGAGCAGTTCTTC. It specifies CATGGSYNEQFF.

The chain couples TRBV28 to TRBJ2-7; 9 positions agree with TRBD2. CDR1 is MDHEN, CDR2 SYDVKM, per germline. This CDR3 has 14 amino acids. Unmatched junction bases numbered 4, after V lost 2 bases and J lost 5 bases. The CDR3 region is CASSLDRTSDEQYF. As DNA, the CDR3 is TGTGCCAGCAGTTTAGACCGGACTAGCGACGAGCAGTACTTC.

This rearrangement joins TRBV21-1 to TRBJ1-6; TRBD1 reflects the table's D call only, with no check against the DNA. TRBV21-1 is an annotated pseudogene. This CDR3 contains 14 residues. The chain's CDR3 is CASRRGQGGSPLHF. CDR3 DNA sequence: TGTGCCAGCAGGCGAGGACAGGGGGGTTCACCCCTCCACTTT.

This clone was observed a handful of times. V gene TRBV23-1 combines with J gene TRBJ1-2; D might be TRBD1 (5 bases). TRBV23-1 is marked as an open reading frame, function uncertain. Between the trimmed V and J ends, which lost 3 bases and 2 bases, there was a span of 13 bases. The CDR3 contains 15 residues. The CDR3 DNA reads TGCGCCAGCAGTCACAACGGGACGGGGAACTATGGCTACACCTTC. It yields the protein CASSHNGTGNYGYTF.

This clone was found once. V usage is TRBV13 and J usage is TRBJ1-5; D ambiguous. This CDR3 has 14 amino acids. V lost 0 bases and J 5 bases, leaving 8 bases between the germline ends. Germline loops: CDR1 PRHDT, CDR2 FYEKMQ (reference sequence). The CDR3 region has the DNA TGTGCCAGCAGCTTAGGGCAGTTTGATCAGCCCCAGCATTTT. As protein: CASSLGQFDQPQHF.

This clone occurred a few times. The V gene is TRBV28, the J gene TRBJ2-1; 7 nucleotides align to TRBD1. Germline V gene lookup returns CDR1 MDHEN and CDR2 SYDVKM. CDR3 length equals 14 residues. The junction had 10 bases not matched to a gene; V was cut back by 6 bases and J by 8 bases. DNA of the CDR3: TGTGCCAGCAGCGAAATCTTACAGGGGTATGAGCAGTTCTTC. Amino acids: CASSEILQGYEQFF.

This clone is categorized as medium-sized (0.01 to 0.1%). The rearrangement joins TRBV4-1 to TRBJ2-7; 11 nucleotides line up with TRBD2. After removal of 8 bases from V and 2 bases from J, the junction contained 5 bases not matched to a gene. CDR1 is MGHRA, CDR2 YSYEKL, per germline. This CDR3 is 14 amino acids long. CDR3 in DNA: TGCGCCAGCCAGCAGACTAGCGGGGCCTACGAGCAGTACTTC. Its translation: CASQQTSGAYEQYF.